The clone carrying this TCR beta chain came up a few times. Its antigen is currently unknown. The data derive from a study of T cells in Graves' hyperthyroidism and ophthalmopathy. Across the whole study: The blood sample was taken at first diagnosis, before treatment began. Regarding the study as a whole: Before onset, by a median of approximately 6.2 months, the model predicted ophthalmopathy. Blood samples included most of the expanded thyroid clonotypes exceeding 0.001. A model built on 13 V-J features separated ophthalmopathy from stable hyperthyroidism.

The TCR beta CDR3 regions underwent amplification using RNA transcripts as the source. Primed by the HTBI set, a first-round RT-PCR was run on the TCR CDR3. TCRdb redid the calling of the multiplex PCR reads with MiXCR, one entry per CDR3 protein. Here the sample spans over 700,000 distinct CDR3 sequences, approximately 18% being singletons. This TCR was sampled from a woman in her fifties or sixties with Graves' hyperthyroidism that later progressed to Graves' ophthalmopathy. Sequences were obtained from blood.

The CDR3 sequence is CSARHGGASFEQYF. For the CDR3, the DNA is TGCAGTGCTAGACACGGGGGGGCCTCGTTCGAGCAGTACTTC. This rearrangement joins TRBV20-1 to TRBJ2-7, with 8 bases aligning to TRBD2. The CDR3 extends over 14 amino acids. The V and J ends lost 2 bases and 6 bases, in that order; junction bases with no gene match: 9. Germline lookup yields CDR1 DFQATT and CDR2 SNEGSKA (reference sequence).